The clone carrying this T cell receptor (beta chain) was counted ten times or more. Its matching antigen is unknown. These data belong to a study of regulatory T cells in long-lasting Graves disease. Whole-study context: Graves' patients, newly diagnosed, had taken antithyroid drugs under 3 months.

Study conclusions and caveats: Comparison showed that persistent patients shared more public clonotypes (2,741) than new patients (approximately 870).

This sample's time point: newly diagnosed GD, antithyroid drugs for less than 3 months. The TCR library used RNA extracted from PBMCs. Germline CDR1 is LGHNT and CDR2 is FRNRAP. Germline trimming cut 0 bases from V and 7 bases from J; bases unmatched to any gene: 11. The CDR3 sequence is 18 residues long. The authors built TCR beta libraries using iRepertoire HTBI primers and Arm-PCR of CDR3 regions. Each CDR3 protein is one row after TCRdb ran MiXCR on the multiplex PCR reads. The sample consists of about 430,000 distinct CDR3 sequences, 15% of them appearing once. These sequences were also reported in another study, on T cells in Graves' hyperthyroidism and ophthalmopathy. This second study notes: Carried out on the TCR CDR3, a first-round RT-PCR used the HTBI primer set. Separating ophthalmopathy from stable hyperthyroidism was achieved by a 13 V-J model.

The sample in question was peripheral blood mononuclear cells (PBMCs), obtained at new diagnosis, from a patient treated with antithyroid drugs. The source is a woman between 40 and 55 years old with Graves disease. The V gene is TRBV12-5, the J gene TRBJ2-2; TRBD2 aligns across 10 bases. CDR3: CASGLVRLAGERVGELFF. Here the CDR3 DNA reads TGTGCTAGTGGTTTGGTACGCCTAGCGGGAGAGCGGGTCGGGGAGCTGTTTTTT.